Following are 26 T cell receptor beta chains from one sample sequenced in a study of T cells after yellow fever vaccination. TCRdb called the 5' RACE reads again in MiXCR, with one record for every CDR3 protein. The table lists about 130,000 distinct CDR3 sequences, roughly 10% of them singletons, with almost 40% in the top ten. Source: CD8+ T cells sorted from PBMCs, taken on the day of the yellow fever booster vaccination. The source is a man aged 18-30 years who received the YFV17D yellow fever vaccine.

The chain couples TRBV21-1 to TRBJ2-3. TRBV21-1 is a pseudogene locus. The length of the CDR3 is 16 residues. The CDR3 region is CASSPTLEQSTDTQYF. The CDR3 DNA is TGTGCCAGCAGCCCCACGCTTGAACAGAGCACAGATACGCAGTATTTT.

This clonotype was counted many times. V gene TRBV6-5 combines with J gene TRBJ2-2; D perhaps matches TRBD2 (7 bases). The CDR3 is 16 amino acids. The ends were cut back, 6 bases at V and 1 base at J, with 15 bases in the middle. Germline V gene data show CDR1 as MNHEY and CDR2 as SVGAGI. The chain's CDR3 is CASRSIGGRNTGELFF. The CDR3 coding sequence is TGTGCCAGCAGAAGTATCGGGGGGCGGAACACCGGGGAGCTGTTTTTT.

The chain couples TRBV5-1 to TRBJ1-2; 9 positions match TRBD1. This CDR3 has 14 residues. The V segment lost 3 bases and the J segment 3 bases; nucleotides outside the gene matches: 3. The germline V gene has CDR1 SGHRS and CDR2 YFSETQ. The DNA of the CDR3 is TGCGCCAGCAGCTGGACAGGGGAAGACTATGGCTACACCTTC. Translating gives CASSWTGEDYGYTF.

This clonotype was recorded at least ten times. The chain uses TRBV2 and TRBJ2-1; D may match TRBD1 or TRBD2 (5 bases each). The CDR3 has 12 residues. Trimming removed 8 bases from V and 7 bases from J, with 12 bases in between. Germline CDR1 SNHLY, CDR2 FYNNEI. The CDR3 DNA is TGTGCCAGCGGGGGTATTGGGAATGAGCAGTTCTTC. Its protein product is CASGGIGNEQFF.

The chain recombines TRBV20-1 with TRBJ2-1; maybe TRBD2 (6 bases). The V gene's germline CDR1 is DFQATT and CDR2 SNEGSKA (reference sequence). The CDR3 is 14 amino acids. V lost 0 bases and J 13 bases, leaving 19 bases between the germline ends. CDR3 DNA: TGCAGTGCTAGAGATCGGCCTGGGCGGGGCACCCAGTTCTTC. Amino acid sequence: CSARDRPGRGTQFF.

This clonotype was found many times. The V and J genes are TRBV4-1 and TRBJ2-2; D is perhaps TRBD2 (5 bases). Looked up from germline, CDR1 is MGHRA and CDR2 is YSYEKL. The CDR3 loop spans 18 amino acids. The germline V and J ends were trimmed by 1 base and 1 base, with 16 bases remaining between them. The CDR3 DNA reads as TGCGCCAGCAGCCAAGTCCCCCAGGCTCGGGGGAACACCGGGGAGCTGTTTTTT. Translation gives CASSQVPQARGNTGELFF.

The chain links TRBV6-5 to TRBJ2-7, with 8 positions matching TRBD2. CDR1 and CDR2 from the germline V gene are MNHEY and SVGAGI. CDR3 length: 15 residues. The trim removed 2 bases at V and 5 bases at J, leaving 8 bases unmatched. The CDR3 sequence: CASSYARGGGHEQYF. The CDR3 DNA is TGTGCCAGCAGTTACGCCCGGGGCGGGGGGCACGAGCAGTACTTC.

The table lists this clonotype with many counts. The genes are TRBV6-2 or TRBV6-3 and TRBJ2-3, with D hard to call. The length of the CDR3 is 11 residues. Germline loops: CDR1 MNHEY, CDR2 SVGEGT. V dropped 3 bases and J dropped 7 bases, with 5 bases sitting between them. The CDR3 is CASSYTNTQYF. The CDR3 DNA follows: TGTGCCAGCAGTTATACTAATACGCAGTATTTT.

This clonotype appeared a few times. V usage is TRBV19 and J usage is TRBJ1-1; D uncertain. Looked up from germline, CDR1 is LNHDA and CDR2 is SQIVND (reference sequence). Trimming left V 7 bases short and J 8 bases short, with 20 bases between. The CDR3 consists of 14 residues. CDR3 amino acids: CASTGRGQGLEAFF. The CDR3, as DNA: TGTGCCAGTACTGGCCGGGGTCAAGGCCTCGAAGCTTTCTTT.

The sample holds a few counts of this clonotype. V and J are TRBV4-1 and TRBJ1-1; 8 bases align to TRBD1. The length of the CDR3 is 14 residues. Per the germline V gene, CDR1 is MGHRA and CDR2 is YSYEKL. Unmatched junction bases numbered 12, after V lost 6 bases and J lost 9 bases. CDR3 sequence: CASRQAERTGKAFF. CDR3 nucleotide sequence: TGCGCCAGCAGGCAGGCTGAGAGGACAGGGAAAGCTTTCTTT.

This sequence joins TRBV7-6 and TRBJ1-4; possible D gene TRBD1, 5 bases. V was clipped by 2 bases and J by 0 bases, with 10 bases between them. Germline assignment: CDR1 SGHVS and CDR2 FNYEAQ. The CDR3 sequence is 16 residues long. The DNA for the CDR3 is TGTGCCAGCAGCTTAAAGGGACGAACAACTAATGAAAAACTGTTTTTT. Its translation is CASSLKGRTTNEKLFF.

The sample holds a few counts of this clonotype. J is TRBJ2-7 and V is TRBV27, with D unresolved. Between the trimmed V and J ends, which lost 7 bases and 1 base, there was a span of 14 bases. This CDR3 region has 14 residues. From germline, CDR1 is MNHEY and CDR2 SMNVEV (reference sequence). The DNA of the CDR3 is TGTGCCAGCAAGGGTACCCTAGAGTCCTACGAGCAGTACTTC. Translation gives CASKGTLESYEQYF.

There are many counts of this clonotype. The chain joins TRBV6-2 or TRBV6-3 to TRBJ1-1, with 7 bases aligning to TRBD1. Trimming took 0 bases from V and 0 from J; bases not matched to a gene: 4. The germline CDR1 and CDR2 sequences are MNHEY and SVGEGT. CDR3 length equals 16 residues. The CDR3 sequence is CASSYSTQGVNTEAFF. CDR3 in DNA: TGTGCCAGCAGTTACTCGACCCAGGGGGTGAACACTGAAGCTTTCTTT.

The V gene is TRBV20-1, the J gene TRBJ2-1; 8 bases fit TRBD1. V was pared by 7 bases and J by 5 bases, with 7 bases of the junction left unmatched. CDR3 length: 13 amino acids. Germline values: CDR1 DFQATT, CDR2 SNEGSKA (reference sequence). CDR3 sequence: CSVPDRGDNEQFF. The CDR3 bases are TGCAGTGTCCCCGACAGGGGAGACAATGAGCAGTTCTTC.

The chain employs TRBV11-2 and TRBJ2-3; 10 bases map to TRBD1. The CDR3 length is 17 residues. Looked up from germline, CDR1 is SGHAT and CDR2 is FQNNGV. After removal of 1 base from V and 0 bases from J, the junction contained 4 bases not matched to a gene. CDR3 sequence reads: CASSLGWGQGSTDTQYF. The CDR3 DNA follows: TGTGCCAGCAGCTTAGGGTGGGGACAGGGGAGCACAGATACGCAGTATTTT.

The chain joins TRBV11-2 to TRBJ2-4; D is ambiguous. The length of the CDR3 is 15 residues. V was trimmed by 2 bases and J by 3 bases, leaving 11 bases between them. Germline CDR1 is SGHAT and CDR2 is FQNNGV. The CDR3 protein is CASSLKGFVKNIQYF. CDR3 in DNA: TGTGCCAGCAGCTTAAAGGGTTTTGTCAAAAACATTCAGTACTTC.

This clonotype was seen ten or more times. The V call is TRBV29-1, the J call TRBJ2-1; 12 bases are shared with TRBD2. The CDR3 runs 14 residues. V trimming: 6 bases; J trimming: 3 bases; junction bases outside the gene matches: 3. Germline values: CDR1 SQVTM, CDR2 ANQGSEA. The CDR3 loop is CSVGLAGFYNEQFF. CDR3 in DNA: TGCAGCGTCGGACTAGCGGGGTTCTACAATGAGCAGTTCTTC.

This clonotype was found a few times. The chain couples TRBV4-1 to TRBJ2-5; 7 bases line up with TRBD2. The CDR3 sequence is 15 residues long. Germline V gene lookup returns CDR1 MGHRA and CDR2 YSYEKL. Trimming at V came to 1 base and at J to 5 bases, leaving 7 bases not matched to a gene. In nucleotides, the CDR3 is TGCGCCAGCAGCCAAGGCCCGGGGGGAGGGGAGACCCAGTACTTC. This codes for CASSQGPGGGETQYF.

This clonotype came up a few times. V and J are TRBV20-1 and TRBJ1-6; 8 bases line up with TRBD1. The CDR3 length is 12 residues. V shed 6 bases, J shed 11 bases, and the junction held 6 bases outside the gene matches. The V gene's germline CDR1 is DFQATT and CDR2 SNEGSKA (reference sequence). The CDR3, as DNA: TGCAGTGCCAGCGGACAGGGTCCACCCCTCCACTTT. It translates to CSASGQGPPLHF.

The DNA of the CDR3 is TGTGCCAGCAGTGAATGGGGGACAGGGAACACCGGGGAGCTGTTTTTT. Translating gives CASSEWGTGNTGELFF. This chain joins TRBV25-1 and TRBJ2-2; 8 bases are a match to TRBD1. The CDR3 covers 16 residues. The J segment lost 1 base and the V segment lost 1 base, leaving 2 bases of the junction unmatched. Per germline, CDR1 MGHDK and CDR2 SYGVNS.

The genes are TRBV6-5 and TRBJ2-7; D may be TRBD1 (6 bases). Trimming left V 2 bases short and J 2 bases short, with 13 bases between. CDR1 is MNHEY and CDR2 is SVGAGI in the germline V gene. CDR3 length: 15 residues. As DNA, the CDR3 is TGTGCCAGCAGTTACCGGGGACAAGCCCCCTACGAGCAGTACTTC. Amino acid sequence: CASSYRGQAPYEQYF.

In this sample, this clonotype turned up many times. This chain connects TRBV10-3 to TRBJ2-3; 8 bases fit TRBD2. The length of the CDR3 is 16 residues. Germline-derived CDR1 and CDR2 are ENHRY and SYGVKD. V dropped 0 bases and J dropped 4; count of bases not matched to a gene: 6. CDR3 protein: CAISESSGGPADTQYF. The CDR3 DNA sequence: TGTGCCATCAGTGAGTCCAGCGGGGGCCCAGCAGATACGCAGTATTTT.

This clonotype has a handful of counts. The chain carries TRBV15 and TRBJ1-3; tentative D call: TRBD1 (6 bases). Trimming cost V 3 bases and J 5 bases, with 14 bases left between them. The CDR3 spans 15 residues. Germline V lookup: CDR1 LNHNV, CDR2 YYDKDF (reference sequence). CDR3 amino acids: CATSSASGTRNTIYF. The CDR3, as DNA: TGTGCCACCAGCAGCGCATCCGGGACAAGAAACACCATATATTTT.

The J gene is TRBJ1-2, the V gene TRBV29-1; D call uncertain. The germline V and J ends were trimmed by 0 bases and 8 bases, with 13 bases remaining between them. The CDR3 loop spans 13 amino acids. Germline V gene data show CDR1 as SQVTM and CDR2 as ANQGSEA. CDR3 in DNA: TGCAGCGTTGAAGATTTTCCGGAACGGGGCTACACCTTC. It encodes CSVEDFPERGYTF.

V is TRBV12-5 and J is TRBJ1-2; D remains ambiguous. The CDR3 length is 13 residues. V was trimmed by 5 bases and J by 8 bases, leaving 15 bases between them. The germline V gene encodes CDR1 LGHNT and CDR2 FRNRAP. The CDR3 sequence is CASGPTLGWGYTF. As DNA, the CDR3 is TGTGCTAGTGGTCCGACCTTAGGGTGGGGCTACACCTTC. Full variable domain (rest looked up from reference TRBV12-5 and TRBJ1-2): DARVTQTPRHKVTEMGQEVTMRCQPILGHNTVFWYRQTMMQGLELLAYFRNRAPLDDSGMPKDRFSAEMPDATLATLKIQPSEPRDSAVYFCASGPTLGWGYTFGSGTRLTVV.

In its sample, this clonotype was seen a few times. The chain combines TRBV20-1 with TRBJ1-5, with 9 bases that match TRBD1. The CDR3 runs to 16 residues. In germline, CDR1 is DFQATT, CDR2 SNEGSKA (reference sequence). V shed 8 bases and J 4 bases; nucleotides not matched to a gene: 15. The DNA of the CDR3 is TGCAGTCCTAACTCGGGACAGGGCCTCTTTAATCAGCCCCAGCATTTT. Amino acids: CSPNSGQGLFNQPQHF.